The clone carrying this T cell receptor (beta chain) was detected once. The sample originates from a study of blood T cell repertoires in COVID-19. The ends were cut back, 0 bases at V and 2 bases at J, with 17 bases in the middle. The CDR3 covers 17 residues. Germline V gene lookup returns CDR1 SGHTA and CDR2 FQGNSA. The data were produced by immunoSEQ multiplex PCR, yet TCRdb's version contains in-frame clones alone and is incomplete. The data show about 210,000 clones, with roughly 87% seen just once and 10% held by the top ten. The genes are TRBV7-2 and TRBJ2-7; perhaps TRBD1 as D (6 bases). The source of this sequence is a man aged 18 to 35 with acute COVID-19. What was sequenced was PBMCs or T cells enriched from blood (not recorded which). The CDR3 DNA reads as TGTGCCAGCAGCTTAGCGTCGGGACCAGGGGTCCCCTACGAGCAGTACTTC. This encodes CASSLASGPGVPYEQYF. The full variable domain, completed using reference TRBV7-2 and TRBJ2-7, is GAGVSQSPSNKVTEKGKDVELRCDPISGHTALYWYRQSLGQGLEFLIYFQGNSAPDKSGLPSDRFSAERTGGSVSTLTIQRTQQEDSAVYLCASSLASGPGVPYEQYFGPGTRLTVT.